This T cell receptor beta chain appears in the sequencing data of a study of cytomegalovirus exposure and HLA in healthy donors. A note on this clone: Its antigen is unidentified.

Study-level findings and limits: Analysis was carried out at a later point, and it linked a missense DCLRE1C variant to TCR beta V- and J-gene trimming. For most TCR beta V segments, an earlier analysis put the productive rate at about 87% or about 30% of the time. TRBV6-2, TRBV6-3 and some other V segments were excluded as indistinguishable.

Use of 60 Vbeta and 13 Jbeta primers characterized the PCR. Per the study methods: Later, an analysis found approximately 80 million unique TCR beta chains, and about 10 million of these were shared. Sequenced by immunoSEQ multiplex PCR; TCRdb stores in-frame clones only, minus some. V and J calls and clone size are given by that table; D and trimming were obtained from the DNA. The sample lists 150,000 to 200,000 clones; around 86% were seen once. CDR1 and CDR2 (germline): SGHRS, YFSETQ. CDR3 length equals 13 residues. Sequencing input: PBMCs. This clonotype was sampled from a man between 50 and 59 years old in good health and CMV-seropositive. The chain has TRBV5-1 and TRBJ2-5, with a tentative D call TRBD2 (6 bases). Matching the DNA end better, TRBJ2-7 makes the J call doubtful. Here the CDR3 DNA reads TGCGCCAGCAGCGTCGGGGGTCAGGACGAGCAGTACTTC. Translating it yields CASSVGGQDEQYF.